These 10 T cell receptor beta chains share one sample of origin, sequenced in a study of CD8+ T cells in alopecia areata. Extracted RNA was reverse transcribed into cDNA, the sequencing template. Assay: immunoSEQ multiplex PCR; the TCRdb copy retains only in-frame clones and omits some. The table has around 140,000 clones, roughly three fifths seen once; the top ten hold roughly 6.7%. Here the sequenced sample was CD4+ T cells sorted from blood, taken at week 0. Receptors originate from a human donor with alopecia areata.

Comments on this clone: Germline is not matched at one junction end, which may reflect a read error. V and J are TRBV7-7 and TRBJ2-3; 10 bases fit TRBD2. Germline assignment: CDR1 SSHAT and CDR2 FNYEAQ (reference sequence). CDR3 size: 16 residues. CDR3: CASSLGLAGASDTQYF. Here the CDR3 DNA reads TGTGCTAGCAGCTTAGGGCTAGCGGGGGCCTCAGATACGCAGTATTTT.

This clone has more than one count but fewer than ten. This chain joins TRBV29-1 and TRBJ2-3; 12 bases agree with TRBD2. Germline lookup yields CDR1 SQVTM and CDR2 ANQGSEA. CDR3 length: 18 amino acids. Trimming took 8 bases from V and 2 from J; bases not matched to a gene: 17. The CDR3 spells CSHTGLAGTTTATDTQYF. CDR3 sequence (DNA): TGCAGCCACACCGGACTAGCGGGGACCACCACCGCCACAGATACGCAGTATTTT.

The V call is TRBV11-3, the J call TRBJ2-5; D possibly corresponds to TRBD2 (6 bases). V gave up 0 bases and J gave up 0 bases, with 11 bases separating them. Looked up from germline, CDR1 is SGHNT and CDR2 is YENEEA. The CDR3 extends over 16 amino acids. CDR3 nucleotide sequence: TGTGCCAGCAGCTTAGAAGGCCTAGCGTACCAAGAGACCCAGTACTTC. Protein: CASSLEGLAYQETQYF.

The rearrangement uses TRBV7-2 and TRBJ1-1; a possible D gene is TRBD1 (6 bases). V was trimmed by 5 bases and J by 4 bases, leaving 11 bases between them. CDR1 is SGHTA and CDR2 is FQGNSA in the germline V gene. CDR3 size: 13 residues. The CDR3 here is CASSLRGITEAFF. CDR3 DNA: TGTGCCAGCAGCCTTAGGGGGATCACTGAAGCTTTCTTT.

CDR3 loop: CASRTGGQPQHF. CDR3 bases: TGTGCCAGCAGGACAGGGGGTCAGCCCCAGCATTTT. The chain has TRBV6-6 and TRBJ1-5, with TRBD1 identical over 9 bases. The germline V gene has CDR1 MNHNY and CDR2 SVGAGI (reference sequence). The CDR3 spans 12 residues. The ends lost 6 bases at V and 6 bases at J; junction bases unmatched: 0.

This rearrangement joins TRBV5-1 to TRBJ1-1, with D possibly matching TRBD1 (6 bases). The V and J ends lost 6 bases and 7 bases respectively, with 19 bases between them. CDR1 and CDR2 from the germline V gene are SGHRS and YFSETQ. CDR3 size: 14 residues. CDR3 amino acids: CASTDQGISNEAFF. In DNA, the CDR3 is TGCGCCAGCACAGATCAGGGGATATCGAATGAAGCTTTCTTT.

V gene TRBV6-5 combines with J gene TRBJ2-1; the match to TRBD1 covers 7 bases. The V gene's germline CDR1 is MNHEY and CDR2 SVGAGI. With 2 bases clipped from V and 6 bases from J, the junction kept 4 bases outside the gene matches. This CDR3 has 14 residues. The chain's CDR3 is CASSYGDRVNEQFF. The CDR3 bases are TGTGCCAGCAGTTACGGGGACAGAGTCAATGAGCAGTTCTTC.

This chain links TRBV23-1 with TRBJ1-2; no clear D gene. TRBV23-1 is known as an ORF, though its function is uncertain. Trimming took 6 bases from V and 0 from J, leaving 11 bases between them. The CDR3 runs 14 residues. CDR3 nucleotides: TGCGCCAGCAGCGTCAAGGAGGCTAACTATGGCTACACCTTC. Amino acids: CASSVKEANYGYTF.

V gene TRBV4-3 combines with J gene TRBJ2-4, with D unresolved. Trimming removed 0 bases at V and 0 bases at J, with 3 bases between. The CDR3 length is 14 residues. Germline assignment: CDR1 LGHNA and CDR2 YSLEER. CDR3 in amino acids: CASSQELAKNIQYF. The CDR3 DNA is TGCGCCAGCAGCCAAGAGTTAGCCAAAAACATTCAGTACTTC.

A single count supports this clone. The chain combines TRBV29-1 with TRBJ1-1; weak D call: TRBD1 (5 bases). Germline V lookup: CDR1 SQVTM, CDR2 ANQGSEA. Between the trimmed V and J ends, which lost 7 bases and 0 bases, there was a span of 12 bases. This CDR3 spans 13 amino acids. As DNA, the CDR3 is TGCAGCGGCAGACAGTTGATGAACACTGAAGCTTTCTTT. Amino acids: CSGRQLMNTEAFF.